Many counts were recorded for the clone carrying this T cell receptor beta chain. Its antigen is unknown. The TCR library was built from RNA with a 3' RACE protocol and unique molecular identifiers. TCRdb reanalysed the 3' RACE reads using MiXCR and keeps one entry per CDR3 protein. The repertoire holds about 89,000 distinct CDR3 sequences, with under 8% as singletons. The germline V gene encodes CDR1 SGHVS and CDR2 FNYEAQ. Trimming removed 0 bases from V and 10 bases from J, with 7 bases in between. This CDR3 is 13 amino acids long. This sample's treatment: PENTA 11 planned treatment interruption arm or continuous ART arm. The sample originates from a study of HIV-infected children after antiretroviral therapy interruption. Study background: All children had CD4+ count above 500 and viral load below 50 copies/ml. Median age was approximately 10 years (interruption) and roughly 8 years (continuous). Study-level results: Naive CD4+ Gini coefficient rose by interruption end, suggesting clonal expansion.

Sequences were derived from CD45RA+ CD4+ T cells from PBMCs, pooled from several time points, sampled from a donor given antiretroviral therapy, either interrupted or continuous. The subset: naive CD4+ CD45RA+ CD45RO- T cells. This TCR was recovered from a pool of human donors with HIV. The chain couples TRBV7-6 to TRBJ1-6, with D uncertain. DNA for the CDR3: TGTGCCAGCAGCTTAGCGGAACAGTCACCCCTCCACTTT. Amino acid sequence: CASSLAEQSPLHF. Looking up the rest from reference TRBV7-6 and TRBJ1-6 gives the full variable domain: GAGVSQSPRYKVTKRGQDVALRCDPISGHVSLYWYRQALGQGPEFLTYFNYEAQQDKSGLPNDRFSAERPEGSISTLTIQRTEQRDSAMYRCASSLAEQSPLHFGNGTRLTVT.